What follows are 25 T cell receptor beta chains derived from one specimen sequenced in a study of T cells in localized non-small cell lung cancer. Only in-frame clones appear in the TCRdb table, and some are missing; sequencing was by immunoSEQ multiplex PCR. Among around 2,000 clones, 30% were seen once, and the ten largest hold about 12%. The sequences come from normal lung tissue next to the tumor, collected before any cancer treatment. The receptors here all came from a female donor aged 60 or older with stage I squamous cell lung carcinoma.

The rearrangement joins TRBV25-1 to TRBJ2-3; D gene uncertain. Between the trimmed V and J ends, which lost 2 bases and 3 bases, there was a span of 6 bases. Germline V gives CDR1 MGHDK, CDR2 SYGVNS. The CDR3 length is 13 residues. The CDR3 sequence is CASSEPGTDTQYF. The CDR3 DNA reads as TGTGCCAGCAGTGAACCCGGGACAGATACGCAGTATTTT.

This clone has more than one count but fewer than ten. The chain links TRBV29-1 to TRBJ2-3, with a tentative D call TRBD1 (5 bases). V lost 4 bases, J lost 3 bases, and 17 bases lay in between. The CDR3 runs to 15 residues. Germline V lookup: CDR1 SQVTM, CDR2 ANQGSEA. The CDR3 DNA is TGCAGCGTTGGGACCCTGGGGCTGTCAACAGATACGCAGTATTTT. Its translation is CSVGTLGLSTDTQYF.

The chain links TRBV19 to TRBJ1-5; the D is unclear. Deletions cut 5 bases from V and 7 bases from J, with 18 bases between. Germline CDR1 and CDR2: LNHDA and SQIVND (reference sequence). This CDR3 is 15 amino acids long. DNA for the CDR3: TGTGCCAGTAGTCCATTCGGGGAGCCCTACCAGCCCCAGCATTTT. Translated, it gives CASSPFGEPYQPQHF.

The J gene is TRBJ2-7, the V gene TRBV11-3; D might be TRBD1 (5 bases). CDR1 is SGHNT, CDR2 YENEEA, per germline. Trimming shortened V by 7 bases and J by 3 bases, and 19 bases separated the two germline ends. This CDR3 spans 15 amino acids. CDR3 sequence: CASTPSGSAIYEQYF. The CDR3 region has the DNA TGTGCCAGCACCCCTTCAGGGTCGGCCATCTACGAGCAGTACTTC.

This clone is medium-sized (0.01 to 0.1%) in the sample. The V gene is TRBV6-8, the J gene TRBJ1-5; TRBD1 matches 7 bases. Germline CDR1 MNHGY, CDR2 SAAAGT. This CDR3 has 18 residues. The trim removed 7 bases at V and 3 bases at J, leaving 18 bases unmatched. The chain's CDR3 is CASKKDPGQRTINQPQHF. The CDR3 DNA follows: TGTGCCAGCAAAAAGGACCCGGGACAGAGGACAATCAATCAGCCCCAGCATTTT.

This clone came up a few times. The V gene is TRBV6-8, the J gene TRBJ1-1; the match to TRBD1 covers 11 bases. Germline CDR1 and CDR2: MNHGY and SAAAGT. The CDR3 extends over 15 amino acids. Trimming cost V 5 bases and J 5 bases; bases outside gene matches: 7. The CDR3 DNA sequence: TGTGCCAGCAGTACCAGGGACAGGGGGGCAACTGAAGCTTTCTTT. Its protein is CASSTRDRGATEAFF.

V and J are TRBV18 and TRBJ1-2; the match to TRBD1 covers 10 bases. Germline loops: CDR1 KGHSH, CDR2 LQKENI. V was pared by 1 base and J by 3 bases, with 2 bases of the junction left unmatched. The CDR3 has 15 amino acids. The CDR3 loop is CASSPLGQGDYGYTF. CDR3 nucleotides: TGTGCCAGCTCACCACTTGGACAGGGGGACTATGGCTACACCTTC. Full variable domain (missing parts from reference TRBV18 and TRBJ1-2): NAGVMQNPRHLVRRRGQEARLRCSPMKGHSHVYWYRQLPEEGLKFMVYLQKENIIDESGMPKERFSAEFPKEGPSILRIQQVVRGDSAAYFCASSPLGQGDYGYTFGSGTRLTVV.

This clone was found a few times. At one end the junction does not follow the germline gene, possibly because of a read error. The V call is TRBV11-3, the J call TRBJ2-7; unclear D gene. Germline V lookup: CDR1 SGHNT, CDR2 YENEEA. This CDR3 has 15 residues. The CDR3 region is CASSLEAGPSYEQYF. The CDR3 DNA reads TGTGCCAGCAGCCTAGAGGCCGGCCCCTCCTACGAGCAGTACTTC.

This sequence joins TRBV28 and TRBJ2-3, with D maybe TRBD1 (5 bases). The CDR3 is made up of 14 amino acids. Trimming cost V 2 bases and J 1 base, with 7 bases left between them. In germline, CDR1 is MDHEN, CDR2 SYDVKM. The chain's CDR3 is CASSLARGTDTQYF. The CDR3 bases are TGTGCCAGCAGTTTAGCCAGGGGCACAGATACGCAGTATTTT.

The chain combines TRBV9 with TRBJ1-4, with 7 positions matching TRBD1. Germline CDR1 reads SGDLS; CDR2 reads YYNGEE. CDR3 length: 15 residues. Losses at the gene ends were 0 bases for V and 4 bases for J; bases not matched to a gene: 3. The chain's CDR3 is CASSVAGQLNEKLFF. DNA for the CDR3: TGTGCCAGCAGCGTAGCGGGACAGCTTAATGAAAAACTGTTTTTT. The entire variable domain, with the rest obtained from reference TRBV9 and TRBJ1-4, is as follows: DSGVTQTPKHLITATGQRVTLRCSPRSGDLSVYWYQQSLDQGLQFLIQYYNGEERAKGNILERFSAQQFPDLHSELNLSSLELGDSALYFCASSVAGQLNEKLFFGSGTQLSVL.

This clone was detected only a few times. The J gene is TRBJ1-6, the V gene TRBV19; D gene uncertain. The CDR3 totals 16 residues. CDR1 is LNHDA, CDR2 SQIVND, per germline (reference sequence). The germline V and J ends were trimmed by 7 bases and 0 bases, with 13 bases remaining between them. DNA for the CDR3: TGTGCCAGTATGGGTAACCCGAGCTCCTATAATTCACCCCTCCACTTT. The encoded protein is CASMGNPSSYNSPLHF.

The chain is built from TRBV29-1 and TRBJ2-7, with D unclear. Trimming removed 3 bases at V and 4 bases at J, with 13 bases between. Looked up from germline, CDR1 is SQVTM and CDR2 is ANQGSEA. This CDR3 comprises 13 residues. The CDR3 reads CSVETTGGYEQYF. Written as DNA, the CDR3 is TGCAGCGTTGAGACGACGGGTGGTTACGAGCAGTACTTC.

This clone turned up a few times. This chain connects TRBV12-2 to TRBJ2-3. TRBV12-2 is a known pseudogene. CDR3 length: 14 residues. The CDR3 DNA is TGTGCCAACGACACGGGCCCTAGCACAGATACGCAGTATTTT. This encodes CANDTGPSTDTQYF.

This chain links TRBV29-1 with TRBJ1-4; D possibly corresponds to TRBD1 (6 bases). This CDR3 is 14 amino acids long. The germline gives CDR1 SQVTM, CDR2 ANQGSEA. The ends were cut back, 5 bases at V and 0 bases at J, with 10 bases in the middle. In DNA, the CDR3 is TGCAGCGTTAAACAGGGTACAACTAATGAAAAACTGTTTTTT. It encodes CSVKQGTTNEKLFF.

This clone is large in the sample. The J gene is TRBJ2-5, the V gene TRBV29-1; 9 bases are shared with TRBD2. This CDR3 has 15 residues. Germline V CDR1 and CDR2: SQVTM, ANQGSEA. Trimming at V came to 4 bases and at J to 1 base, leaving 7 bases not matched to a gene. CDR3 sequence (DNA): TGCAGCGTTGGGCAGCGGGGGGCTATCCAAGAGACCCAGTACTTC. The encoded protein is CSVGQRGAIQETQYF.

This clone was counted a few times. V is TRBV6-8 and J is TRBJ2-2, with 9 bases that match TRBD2. Germline V lookup: CDR1 MNHGY, CDR2 SAAAGT. V lost 5 bases and J lost 4; bases outside the gene matches: 5. This CDR3 has 15 amino acids. The CDR3 spells CASSASGGSTGELFF. DNA for the CDR3: TGTGCCAGCAGTGCCAGCGGGGGGAGCACCGGGGAGCTGTTTTTT.

The rearrangement joins TRBV23-1 to TRBJ1-5; no reliable D call. TRBV23-1 is known as an ORF, though its function is uncertain. The CDR3 has 15 amino acids. Trimming removed 6 bases at V and 7 bases at J, with 19 bases between. CDR3 in DNA: TGCGCCAGCAGCGCACTCCTCGCGAATGGCCAGCCCCAGCATTTT. Residues: CASSALLANGQPQHF.

This clone was detected only a few times. J is TRBJ2-1 and V is TRBV6-7; 7 positions agree with TRBD2. TRBV6-7 is recorded as an ORF, its role being uncertain. Losses at the gene ends were 6 bases for V and 9 bases for J; bases not matched to a gene: 5. The CDR3 is made up of 12 amino acids. CDR3 sequence: CASSPPGGEQFF. The CDR3 region has the DNA TGTGCCAGCAGCCCCCCGGGGGGTGAGCAGTTCTTC.

CDR3 protein: CASSYIRGGAVTEAFF. The CDR3, as DNA: TGTGCCAGCAGTTACATTCGGGGGGGCGCGGTCACTGAAGCTTTCTTT. The chain carries TRBV6-8 and TRBJ1-1; possible D gene TRBD1, 6 bases. Germline CDR1 is MNHGY and CDR2 is SAAAGT. Between the trimmed V and J ends, which lost 2 bases and 4 bases, there was a span of 17 bases. The CDR3 sequence is 16 residues long.

The rearrangement uses TRBV25-1 and TRBJ2-1; D is uncertain. Trimming removed 6 bases at V and 7 bases at J, with 19 bases between. The germline gives CDR1 MGHDK, CDR2 SYGVNS. There are 15 residues in the CDR3. The CDR3: CASSTWARKVNEQFF. The CDR3 nucleotides read TGTGCCAGCAGCACATGGGCTAGGAAGGTGAATGAGCAGTTCTTC.

This clone occurred a few times. The chain recombines TRBV19 with TRBJ2-1; 8 nucleotides match TRBD2. The germline gives CDR1 LNHDA, CDR2 SQIVND (reference sequence). V shed 10 bases and J 6 bases; nucleotides not matched to a gene: 11. The CDR3 has 14 amino acids. DNA for the CDR3: TGTGCCACCTCCGGGAGGGCAGACCGCAATGAGCAGTTCTTC. This sequence encodes CATSGRADRNEQFF.

V and J are TRBV14 and TRBJ2-2; 8 bases match TRBD2. From germline, CDR1 is SGHDN and CDR2 FVKESK. The CDR3 covers 16 residues. With V trimmed by 1 base and J by 6 bases, 7 bases remained unmatched. CDR3 loop: CASSQVGKAGAGELFF. CDR3 DNA: TGTGCCAGCAGCCAAGTTGGAAAAGCGGGAGCCGGGGAGCTGTTTTTT.

As concerns this clone: A read error may produce the germline difference seen at one junction end. V usage is TRBV29-1 and J usage is TRBJ1-1, with D possibly TRBD1 on 5 matching bases. The CDR3 length is 12 residues. Per germline, CDR1 SQVTM and CDR2 ANQGSEA. CDR3 loop: CSVVAGNAEAFF. The CDR3 DNA reads as TGCAGCGTTGTGGCAGGGAACGCTGAAGCTTTCTTT. The complete variable domain, with remaining parts taken from reference TRBV29-1 and TRBJ1-1, reads SAVISQKPSRDICQRGTSLTIQCQVDSQVTMMFWYRQQPGQSLTLIATANQGSEATYESGFVIDKFPISRPNLTFSTLTVSNMSPEDSSIYLCSVVAGNAEAFFGQGTRLTVV.

V is TRBV6-8 and J is TRBJ2-7; 12 bases match TRBD1. The CDR3 runs to 14 residues. Germline values: CDR1 MNHGY, CDR2 SAAAGT. Unmatched junction bases numbered 2, after V lost 4 bases and J lost 4 bases. DNA for the CDR3: TGTGCCAGCAGTTTGGGACAGGGGGCGTACGAGCAGTACGTC. Amino acid sequence: CASSLGQGAYEQYV.

The sample holds a few counts of this clone. The rearrangement uses TRBV11-3 and TRBJ2-6; the D is unclear. The V end lost 3 bases, the J end lost 4 bases, and 13 bases lay between the germline ends. Germline CDR1 reads SGHNT; CDR2 reads YENEEA. CDR3 size: 16 residues. CDR3: CASSLVPAPGANVLTF. CDR3 coding DNA: TGTGCCAGCAGCTTGGTACCAGCCCCCGGGGCCAACGTCCTGACTTTC.